This T cell receptor beta chain appears in the sequencing data of a study of T-cell memory formation after mild COVID-19. About the research overall: Most TCR clusters belonged to a single donor. Findings and limits, study-wide: Several responding clones turned up in pre-infection memory, indicating that cross-reactive memory may have taken part.

This clonotype turned up a few times. Its antigen is unidentified. CDR1 is MNHNY, CDR2 SVGAGI, per germline (reference sequence). The CDR3 is 12 residues long. The V end was cut by 7 bases, the J end by 9 bases, with 13 bases between. TCR alpha and TCR beta cDNA libraries carrying sample barcodes and UMIs came from 5'RACE with constant-segment primers. TCRdb processed the 5' RACE reads anew with MiXCR; each CDR3 protein has one entry. The sample yields under 300,000 distinct CDR3 sequences, around 15% seen once. The source is a man aged 18-30 years who had mild COVID-19 (a few samples of this study predate the infection). Cell type and time point are not known. Material for sequencing was PBMCs or a T cell subset sorted from them (not recorded which). The chain employs TRBV6-6 and TRBJ2-1; tentatively, D is TRBD1 or TRBD2 (6 bases each). CDR3 nucleotides: TGTGCCAGCACAACCGGGGGCGTTGAGCAGTTCTTC. Translating it yields CASTTGGVEQFF.